The 18 T cell receptor beta chains given below trace back to one sample, sequenced in a study of long-term antiretroviral therapy in people with HIV. A v3.0 immunoSEQ assay was performed at survey level. Sequenced by immunoSEQ multiplex PCR; TCRdb stores in-frame clones only, minus some. The data show tens of thousands of clones, with roughly 80% seen just once and about 7.1% held by the top ten. Material: unsorted PBMCs, obtained 2 years after starting antiretroviral therapy. The receptor source for this set is a woman aged 45-60 years with HIV.

The sample holds a few counts of this clone. The chain couples TRBV9 to TRBJ1-6; 8 bases are a match to TRBD1. The germline V gene encodes CDR1 SGDLS and CDR2 YYNGEE. CDR3 length: 16 amino acids. The V gene end was trimmed by 4 bases and the J gene end by 6 bases; junction bases not matched to a gene: 9. The CDR3 region has the DNA TGTGCCAGCAGCAGACAGCGGGACAGGCTTAATTCACCCCTCCACTTT. This gives the protein CASSRQRDRLNSPLHF. The variable domain in full, completed from reference TRBV9 and TRBJ1-6, reads DSGVTQTPKHLITATGQRVTLRCSPRSGDLSVYWYQQSLDQGLQFLIQYYNGEERAKGNILERFSAQQFPDLHSELNLSSLELGDSALYFCASSRQRDRLNSPLHFGNGTRLTVT.

The J gene is TRBJ2-7, the V gene TRBV5-1, with D tentatively TRBD1 (7 bases). The CDR3 runs to 15 residues. The ends were cut back, 1 base at V and 1 base at J, with 12 bases in the middle. In germline, CDR1 is SGHRS, CDR2 YFSETQ. The CDR3 region has the DNA TGCGCCAGCAGCTTGTCAGGGGGGATTTCCTACGAGCAGTACTTC. Its protein product is CASSLSGGISYEQYF.

The CDR3 region has the DNA TGTGCCAGCAGACCCGATCGGACAGGGGGCACCGGGGAGCTGTTTTTT. Its protein is CASRPDRTGGTGELFF. This chain connects TRBV27 to TRBJ2-2; 10 bases agree with TRBD1. V trimming: 6 bases; J trimming: 4 bases; junction bases outside the gene matches: 8. Germline V gene lookup returns CDR1 MNHEY and CDR2 SMNVEV (reference sequence). The CDR3 runs to 16 residues.

CDR3 sequence (DNA): TGTGCCAGCAGCATTAGGCCCGGGGAGCTGTTTTTT. Translation: CASSIRPGELFF. The rearrangement joins TRBV2 to TRBJ2-2, with D unclear. This CDR3 has 12 residues. Trimming removed 6 bases from V and 6 bases from J, with 8 bases in between. Germline CDR1 SNHLY, CDR2 FYNNEI.

CDR3 nucleotide sequence: TGTGCCAGCAAATTGGGGCCTCGAGAAGCCTACACCTTC. Encoded protein: CASKLGPREAYTF. This chain links TRBV6-1 with TRBJ1-2, with D perhaps TRBD1 (5 bases). The germline gives CDR1 MNHNS, CDR2 SASEGT. The CDR3 has 13 amino acids. V gave up 7 bases and J gave up 10 bases, with 19 bases separating them.

In this sample, this clone turned up a few times. The rearrangement uses TRBV27 and TRBJ1-3; D not resolved. The V and J ends lost 8 bases and 2 bases respectively, with 16 bases between them. CDR1 and CDR2 from the germline V gene are MNHEY and SMNVEV (reference sequence). CDR3 length: 15 residues. In DNA, the CDR3 is TGTGCCAGCTCCGTTTCCGGGAGGCCTGGAAACACCATATATTTT. Amino acid sequence: CASSVSGRPGNTIYF.

This clone appeared a few times. The chain links TRBV5-1 to TRBJ2-2, with D possibly called TRBD1 or TRBD2 (6 bases each). Germline assignment: CDR1 SGHRS and CDR2 YFSETQ. Trimming removed 8 bases from V and 2 bases from J, with 16 bases in between. This CDR3 is 15 amino acids long. CDR3 loop: CASKRWGANTGELFF. The DNA of the CDR3 is TGCGCCAGTAAGCGGTGGGGGGCCAACACCGGGGAGCTGTTTTTT.

In DNA form, the CDR3 reads TGTGCCAGTAGTTCGACGGGACAGGGGTACCGAGCTAACTATGGCTACACCTTC. Translation gives CASSSTGQGYRANYGYTF. The chain carries TRBV19 and TRBJ1-2; 10 nucleotides match TRBD1. Germline assignment: CDR1 LNHDA and CDR2 SQIVND (reference sequence). This CDR3 has 18 residues. J gave up 0 bases and V 5 bases, and 12 bases lay outside the gene matches.

This clone was recorded only once. The chain combines TRBV18 with TRBJ2-3; possible D gene TRBD2, 6 bases. Germline values: CDR1 KGHSH, CDR2 LQKENI. CDR3 length: 16 residues. Trimming shortened V by 2 bases and J by 1 base, and 13 bases separated the two germline ends. The CDR3 protein is CASSPGYGGGTDTQYF. DNA for the CDR3: TGTGCCAGCTCACCAGGATACGGAGGGGGCACAGATACGCAGTATTTT.

The count of this clone is one. The chain employs TRBV2 and TRBJ1-1; D not resolved. Trimming took off 3 bases at V and 3 bases at J, with 8 bases between the two ends. The CDR3 has 13 residues. CDR1 is SNHLY, CDR2 FYNNEI, per germline. CDR3 in amino acids: CASSDRMDTEAFF. CDR3 DNA: TGTGCCAGCAGTGATCGTATGGACACTGAAGCTTTCTTT.

The chain has TRBV2 and TRBJ2-1; tentative D call: TRBD2 (6 bases). Germline-derived CDR1 and CDR2 are SNHLY and FYNNEI. The CDR3 runs 15 residues. V lost 4 bases and J 7 bases, leaving 17 bases between the germline ends. The CDR3 region has the DNA TGTGCCAGCAGTGGCGGGGTCACTTGGGTGAATGAGCAGTTCTTC. Translated, it gives CASSGGVTWVNEQFF. The full variable domain, completed using reference TRBV2 and TRBJ2-1, is EPEVTQTPSHQVTQMGQEVILRCVPISNHLYFYWYRQILGQKVEFLVSFYNNEISEKSEIFDDQFSVERPDGSNFTLKIRSTKLEDSAMYFCASSGGVTWVNEQFFGPGTRLTVL.

The chain has TRBV5-6 and TRBJ2-3, with D perhaps matching TRBD2 (5 bases). With 2 bases removed from V and 0 bases from J, the gap between germline ends came to 10 bases. CDR1 is SGHDT and CDR2 is YYEEEE in the germline V gene. The CDR3 extends over 15 amino acids. Written as DNA, the CDR3 is TGTGCCAGCAGCTTCCGGGGTACGAGCACAGATACGCAGTATTTT. It encodes CASSFRGTSTDTQYF.

V is TRBV7-8 and J is TRBJ1-4; D call uncertain. V lost 7 bases to trimming and J lost 4 bases, with 13 bases between them. This CDR3 spans 14 amino acids. Per the germline V gene, CDR1 is SGHVS and CDR2 is FQNEAQ. The CDR3 reads CASTLQDFNEKLFF. CDR3 sequence (DNA): TGTGCCAGCACCCTCCAGGACTTTAATGAAAAACTGTTTTTT.

V is TRBV29-1 and J is TRBJ2-4, with TRBD2 identical over 8 bases. Trimming removed 7 bases from V and 4 bases from J; junction bases left unmatched: 6. The CDR3 is 13 amino acids. Germline V lookup: CDR1 SQVTM, CDR2 ANQGSEA. CDR3 nucleotides: TGCAGCGCCGAGACTAGCGCTAAAAACATTCAGTACTTC. Translated, it gives CSAETSAKNIQYF.

This clone was seen once. The rearrangement joins TRBV7-3 to TRBJ2-5; 7 positions agree with TRBD1. V lost 0 bases, J lost 1 base, and 2 bases stayed unmatched. From germline, CDR1 is SGHTA and CDR2 FQGTGA. The CDR3 consists of 15 residues. The CDR3 sequence is CASSLTGTAQETQYF. The CDR3 DNA sequence: TGTGCCAGCAGCTTAACTGGGACAGCCCAAGAGACCCAGTACTTC.

This chain connects TRBV7-8 to TRBJ2-5; no clear D. CDR1 is SGHVS and CDR2 is FQNEAQ in the germline V gene. This CDR3 spans 16 amino acids. The V end was cut by 6 bases, the J end by 2 bases, with 19 bases between. CDR3 bases: TGTGCCAGCAGTCCAGAGAGGTCCCCCCTACAAGAGACCCAGTACTTC. This translates into CASSPERSPLQETQYF.

This chain joins TRBV5-5 and TRBJ1-2, with D unresolved. The CDR3 runs to 15 residues. Germline V gene lookup returns CDR1 SGHKS and CDR2 YYEKEE (reference sequence). Trimming left V 0 bases short and J 4 bases short, with 13 bases between. The CDR3 sequence: CASSLATDAIYGYTF. The DNA for the CDR3 is TGTGCCAGCAGCTTGGCAACGGACGCTATCTATGGCTACACCTTC.

The rearrangement joins TRBV11-2 to TRBJ1-1; perhaps TRBD1 as D (5 bases). CDR1 is SGHAT, CDR2 FQNNGV, per germline. The CDR3 contains 13 residues. Trimming left V 0 bases short and J 5 bases short, with 7 bases between. The CDR3 DNA reads as TGTGCCAGCAGCTTAGATAGGGGAACTGAAGCTTTCTTT. Protein: CASSLDRGTEAFF. Variable domain in full (rest from reference TRBV11-2 and TRBJ1-1): EAGVAQSPRYKIIEKRQSVAFWCNPISGHATLYWYQQILGQGPKLLIQFQNNGVVDDSQLPKDRFSAERLKGVDSTLKIQPAKLEDSAVYLCASSLDRGTEAFFGQGTRLTVV.